This T cell receptor beta chain was recovered during a study of blood T cell repertoires in COVID-19. Study-wide context: Italy, Spain and the United States were the sources of the convalescent and acute COVID-19 samples. T cells, B-cell-depleted T cells, or PBMCs provided the cDNA or gDNA that served as material.

In the original processing: Amplifying reference gene primers gave estimates of nucleated cell counts. The method was immunoSEQ multiplex PCR; TCRdb's version includes in-frame clones alone and lacks a portion of them. That table supplies the V and J calls and clone size; D and trimming were determined from the DNA. The table has approximately 47,000 clones, less than 85% seen once. The CDR3 is 14 amino acids. Trimming took 0 bases from V and 6 from J; bases not matched to a gene: 3. Germline assignment: CDR1 SGHTA and CDR2 FQGTGA. The receptor comes from a man in his sixties with acute or convalescent COVID-19. The V call is TRBV7-3, the J call TRBJ2-7; the match to TRBD2 covers 9 bases. Source material: peripheral blood. The CDR3, as DNA: TGTGCCAGCAGCTTAACTAGCGGGGGACGCGAGCAGTACTTC. Its protein product is CASSLTSGGREQYF.